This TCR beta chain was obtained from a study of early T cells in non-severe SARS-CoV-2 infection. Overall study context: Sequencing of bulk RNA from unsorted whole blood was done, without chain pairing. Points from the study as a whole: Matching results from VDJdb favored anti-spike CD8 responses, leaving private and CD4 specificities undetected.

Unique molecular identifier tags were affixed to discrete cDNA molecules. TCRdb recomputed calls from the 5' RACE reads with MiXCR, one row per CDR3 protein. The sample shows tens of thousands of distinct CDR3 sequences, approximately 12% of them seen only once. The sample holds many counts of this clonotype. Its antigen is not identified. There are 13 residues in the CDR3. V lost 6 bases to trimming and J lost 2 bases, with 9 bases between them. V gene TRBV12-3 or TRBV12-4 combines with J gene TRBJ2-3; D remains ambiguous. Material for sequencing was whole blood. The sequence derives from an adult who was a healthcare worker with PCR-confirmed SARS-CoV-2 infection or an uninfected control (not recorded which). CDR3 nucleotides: TGTGCCAGCAGCCCCGAGGCCACAGATACGCAGTATTTT. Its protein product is CASSPEATDTQYF.